Detailed here is one T cell receptor (beta chain). How the authors handled the data: By means of reference gene primer amplification, nucleated cell counts were estimated. The protocol was immunoSEQ multiplex PCR, while the TCRdb copy is restricted to in-frame clones and leaves out a portion. That table furnishes V, J and clone size, whereas the DNA furnished D and trimming. This table has about 110,000 clones, around 86% appearing once. These data are taken from a study of blood T cell repertoires in COVID-19. Turning to the study itself: In each case, the material was cDNA or gDNA derived from T cells, B-cell-depleted T cells, or PBMCs.

The CDR3 has 12 residues. Trimming removed 4 bases from V and 6 bases from J, with 8 bases in between. The germline CDR1 and CDR2 sequences are SGHNT and YYREEE (reference sequence). Sequenced input: peripheral blood. This receptor was taken from a man aged 65 to 85 with acute or convalescent COVID-19. The chain joins TRBV5-4 to TRBJ2-1, with D unresolved. CDR3 amino acids: CASSPPGNEQFF. The CDR3 DNA is TGTGCCAGCAGCCCTCCGGGCAATGAGCAGTTCTTC.